The 30 T cell receptor beta chains below were found in one sample sequenced in a study of T cells after yellow fever vaccination. TCRdb recomputed calls from the 5' RACE reads with MiXCR, one row per CDR3 protein. In the table there are some 500,000 distinct CDR3 sequences, roughly 14% of which are singletons. Sequencing was performed on PBMCs, taken on the day of the yellow fever booster vaccination. The origin of the receptors is a man in his thirties or forties who received the YFV17D yellow fever vaccine.

This chain links TRBV20-1 with TRBJ2-2; 8 bases map to TRBD1. The ends lost 6 bases at V and 3 bases at J; junction bases unmatched: 12. Looked up from germline, CDR1 is DFQATT and CDR2 is SNEGSKA (reference sequence). The length of the CDR3 is 16 residues. CDR3 residues: CSAKPQTGVYTGELFF. The CDR3 nucleotides read TGCAGTGCAAAGCCACAGACAGGGGTATACACCGGGGAGCTGTTTTTT.

The J gene is TRBJ1-3, the V gene TRBV6-5; the D is unclear. This CDR3 has 16 residues. The V and J ends lost 0 bases and 0 bases respectively, with 9 bases between them. Germline V gene sequence: CDR1 MNHEY, CDR2 SVGAGI. CDR3 DNA sequence: TGTGCCAGCAGTTACTCGACCGCGGGCTCTGGAAACACCATATATTTT. Encoded protein: CASSYSTAGSGNTIYF.

This clonotype appeared a few times. This chain joins TRBV20-1 and TRBJ2-1; no clear D. V lost 0 bases, J lost 9 bases, and 6 bases lay in between. The CDR3 is 11 residues long. The germline gives CDR1 DFQATT, CDR2 SNEGSKA (reference sequence). CDR3 residues: CSARDHGEQFF. CDR3 DNA: TGCAGTGCTAGAGACCACGGTGAGCAGTTCTTC.

This rearrangement joins TRBV12-5 to TRBJ2-3, with 8 bases fitting TRBD1. From germline, CDR1 is LGHNT and CDR2 FRNRAP. V gave up 0 bases and J gave up 4 bases; unmatched junction bases: 6. The CDR3 is 16 amino acids. CDR3 sequence (DNA): TGTGCTAGTGGTTTGGTGGAGACAGGGGCCTCAGATACGCAGTATTTT. Amino acids: CASGLVETGASDTQYF.

This chain links TRBV10-3 with TRBJ1-4; the D is unclear. The V gene lost 5 bases and the J gene lost 4 bases, with 8 bases spanning the gap. There are 13 residues in the CDR3. CDR1 ENHRY and CDR2 SYGVKD come from the germline V gene. The chain's CDR3 is CAISTDRNEKLFF. CDR3 DNA: TGTGCCATCAGTACAGACCGTAATGAAAAACTGTTTTTT.

The chain joins TRBV6-5 to TRBJ2-7; D is undetermined. This CDR3 has 13 residues. With 1 base removed from V and 3 bases from J, the gap between germline ends came to 7 bases. Germline loops: CDR1 MNHEY, CDR2 SVGAGI. The CDR3 here is CASSYLPRYEQYF. The CDR3 DNA reads as TGTGCCAGCAGTTACTTACCTCGCTACGAGCAGTACTTC.

Only a few counts were recorded for this clonotype. The genes are TRBV7-2 and TRBJ2-5; TRBD1 matches at 9 bases. CDR3 length: 15 amino acids. Germline V gene sequence: CDR1 SGHTA, CDR2 FQGNSA. Losses at the gene ends were 8 bases for V and 5 bases for J; bases not matched to a gene: 12. The CDR3: CASQTQQGAVETQYF. The CDR3 DNA reads TGTGCCAGCCAAACTCAACAGGGGGCGGTTGAGACCCAGTACTTC.

V usage is TRBV7-9 and J usage is TRBJ2-7, with 9 bases lining up with TRBD2. V was clipped by 4 bases and J by 5 bases; unmatched bases: 6. CDR3 length: 14 amino acids. Looked up from germline, CDR1 is SEHNR and CDR2 is FQNEAQ (reference sequence). DNA for the CDR3: TGTGCCAGCAGCTCGGCTAGCGGGAACAACGAGCAGTACTTC. This sequence encodes CASSSASGNNEQYF.

Ten or more counts support this clonotype. The chain employs TRBV10-2 and TRBJ2-1; 10 positions match TRBD2. Trimming at V came to 3 bases and at J to 3 bases, leaving 5 bases not matched to a gene. CDR3 length equals 16 residues. CDR1 is WSHSY and CDR2 is SAAADI in the germline V gene. The CDR3 bases are TGCGCCAGCAGTGACAGCGGGAGGGTCCTCTACAATGAGCAGTTCTTC. Amino acid sequence: CASSDSGRVLYNEQFF.

The sample holds a few counts of this clonotype. The chain recombines TRBV27 with TRBJ2-3; 8 bases are a match to TRBD2. The CDR3 spans 17 residues. CDR1 MNHEY and CDR2 SMNVEV come from the germline V gene (reference sequence). Losses at the gene ends were 6 bases for V and 0 bases for J; bases not matched to a gene: 11. The CDR3 sequence is CASRLYTSGASTDTQYF. The CDR3 DNA follows: TGTGCCAGCAGACTTTACACTAGCGGAGCTAGCACAGATACGCAGTATTTT.

The rearrangement joins TRBV7-2 to TRBJ2-5; D is uncertain. Trimming removed 8 bases from V and 6 bases from J, with 16 bases in between. Germline loops: CDR1 SGHTA, CDR2 FQGNSA. This CDR3 contains 13 residues. As DNA, the CDR3 is TGTGCCAGCCGAGGAGACTCCCGGAAGACCCAGTACTTC. The encoded protein is CASRGDSRKTQYF.

This clonotype was counted only a few times. The V gene is TRBV11-2, the J gene TRBJ1-1, with 7 bases matching TRBD1. Germline assignment: CDR1 SGHAT and CDR2 FQNNGV. Trimming removed 8 bases from V and 1 base from J; junction bases left unmatched: 10. The CDR3 loop spans 15 amino acids. The CDR3 sequence: CASELSQGGNTEAFF. The CDR3 DNA reads TGTGCCAGCGAGCTTAGCCAGGGGGGGAACACTGAAGCTTTCTTT.

The chain carries TRBV29-1 and TRBJ2-7, with D perhaps TRBD2 (5 bases). Germline V gene sequence: CDR1 SQVTM, CDR2 ANQGSEA. V was trimmed by 6 bases and J by 1 base, leaving 13 bases between them. The CDR3 length is 13 residues. Here the CDR3 DNA reads TGCAGCGTAGTATGGACTCTATCCTACGAGCAGTACTTC. This encodes CSVVWTLSYEQYF.

Written as DNA, the CDR3 is TGTGCCACCAGCGACCGGGACTCAAGCTCTGGGGCCAACGTCCTGACTTTC. It encodes CATSDRDSSSGANVLTF. The gene calls are TRBV19 and TRBJ2-6; tentatively, D is TRBD2 (6 bases). The germline V and J ends were trimmed by 10 bases and 0 bases, with 19 bases remaining between them. Germline V lookup: CDR1 LNHDA, CDR2 SQIVND (reference sequence). The CDR3 length is 17 residues.

The V and J genes are TRBV12-1 and TRBJ2-2; TRBD1 reflects the table's D call only, with no check against the DNA. TRBV12-1 is classified as a pseudogene. The CDR3 contains 19 residues. The chain's CDR3 is CASSFCPPSLGGLTGELFF. CDR3 sequence (DNA): TGTGCCAGCAGCTTTTGTCCACCGTCTTTGGGGGGCCTTACCGGGGAGCTGTTTTTT.

The V call is TRBV20-1, the J call TRBJ2-1; the D gene is possibly TRBD1 (5 bases). Germline V lookup: CDR1 DFQATT, CDR2 SNEGSKA (reference sequence). The CDR3 loop spans 14 amino acids. V shed 2 bases and J shed 6 bases, with 14 bases lying between them. The CDR3 loop reads CSARHNSRGNEQFF. The CDR3 DNA follows: TGCAGTGCTAGACACAATTCTAGGGGCAATGAGCAGTTCTTC.

Ten or more counts support this clonotype. The chain couples TRBV6-5 to TRBJ2-7, with D unresolved. Germline V gene data show CDR1 as MNHEY and CDR2 as SVGAGI. The CDR3 is 13 amino acids. The V gene lost 0 bases and the J gene lost 0 bases, with 3 bases spanning the gap. CDR3 nucleotides: TGTGCCAGCAGTTACTCGACCTCCTACGAGCAGTACTTC. It yields the protein CASSYSTSYEQYF.

The chain is built from TRBV4-3 and TRBJ2-7; the D is unclear. The ends were cut back, 1 base at V and 0 bases at J, with 7 bases in the middle. Germline V lookup: CDR1 LGHNA, CDR2 YSLEER. The CDR3 length is 14 residues. The CDR3 region has the DNA TGCGCCAGCAGCCAAGTTTCGACCTCCTACGAGCAGTACTTC. Translation: CASSQVSTSYEQYF.

This clonotype was picked up a small number of times. The J gene is TRBJ2-7, the V gene TRBV5-1; D is possibly TRBD1 (6 bases). Trimming took 3 bases from V and 5 from J, leaving 18 bases between them. The CDR3 runs to 15 residues. Looked up from germline, CDR1 is SGHRS and CDR2 is YFSETQ. The CDR3 bases are TGCGCCAGCAGCTGGGGAACGGACAGTCTTGACGAGCAGTACTTC. Translation gives CASSWGTDSLDEQYF.

This clonotype was picked up a small number of times. This chain uses TRBV12-3 or TRBV12-4 with TRBJ2-7; D is perhaps TRBD1 or TRBD2 (5 bases each). The CDR3 extends over 14 amino acids. The V gene lost 4 bases and the J gene lost 2 bases, with 12 bases spanning the gap. CDR3 sequence (DNA): TGTGCCAGCAGTTATCGGGGCAACCCCTACGAGCAGTACTTC. As protein: CASSYRGNPYEQYF.

This clonotype was seen repeatedly, ten times or more. V gene TRBV30 combines with J gene TRBJ2-1; D is unresolved. Germline V CDR1 and CDR2: GTSNPN, SVGIG (reference sequence). Trimming took off 3 bases at V and 4 bases at J, with 10 bases between the two ends. This CDR3 spans 13 amino acids. The CDR3 sequence is CAWRADGYNEQFF. The CDR3 DNA sequence: TGTGCCTGGAGGGCGGACGGATACAATGAGCAGTTCTTC.

This clonotype has just a few counts. The genes are TRBV2 and TRBJ1-1; no reliable D call. V was clipped by 6 bases and J by 4 bases, with 15 bases between them. Germline V CDR1 and CDR2: SNHLY, FYNNEI. CDR3 length: 14 amino acids. The CDR3 DNA reads as TGTGCCAGCAGATTTGGGAGAGGGAGCACTGAAGCTTTCTTT. Translated, it gives CASRFGRGSTEAFF.

This clonotype was recorded at least ten times. This chain joins TRBV20-1 and TRBJ2-7; D may correspond to TRBD1 or TRBD2 (5 bases each). Germline CDR1 and CDR2: DFQATT and SNEGSKA (reference sequence). Trimming removed 5 bases from V and 2 bases from J, with 16 bases in between. The CDR3 consists of 14 residues. CDR3 DNA: TGCAGTGCTGGGGCGGCAGGGAGTACCTACGAGCAGTACTTC. It is translated as CSAGAAGSTYEQYF.

This clonotype turned up a few times. This chain uses TRBV6-1 with TRBJ2-1; 8 bases match TRBD2. The germline CDR1 and CDR2 sequences are MNHNS and SASEGT. This CDR3 has 16 residues. The junction had 11 bases not matched to a gene; V was cut back by 6 bases and J by 4 bases. CDR3: CASSHSGKTQYNEQFF. As DNA, the CDR3 is TGTGCCAGCAGCCATAGCGGGAAGACGCAGTACAATGAGCAGTTCTTC.

About this clonotype: No DNA is shown, since the ends of the CDR3 on it are uncertain; the CDR3 is the one TCRdb lists. The V and J genes are TRBV7-5 and TRBJ2-1; the table's D call TRBD2 went unverified against the DNA. TRBV7-5 is flagged as a pseudogene. Termini included, the CDR3 measures 20 amino acids. The CDR3 spells CISASPGSSWALSSYNEQFF.

This clonotype was seen ten or more times. The J gene is TRBJ2-1, the V gene TRBV7-2; a possible D gene is TRBD1 (6 bases). In germline, CDR1 is SGHTA, CDR2 FQGNSA. Trimming cost V 1 base and J 6 bases, with 10 bases left between them. The CDR3 is made up of 14 amino acids. The CDR3 region is CASSLGRTVNEQFF. The CDR3 DNA reads as TGTGCCAGCAGCTTAGGCCGGACAGTCAATGAGCAGTTCTTC.

This clonotype was counted between two and nine times. The chain recombines TRBV28 with TRBJ2-1; 10 nucleotides align to TRBD2. Germline loops: CDR1 MDHEN, CDR2 SYDVKM. Germline trimming cut 5 bases from V and 0 bases from J; bases unmatched to any gene: 10. The CDR3 totals 18 residues. CDR3 DNA sequence: TGTGCCAGCAGTCTTAGTGGGCTAGCGGGAGTCTCCTACAATGAGCAGTTCTTC. Its translation: CASSLSGLAGVSYNEQFF.

The V call is TRBV7-6, the J call TRBJ2-7; TRBD1 matches at 7 bases. Losses at the gene ends were 1 base for V and 2 bases for J; bases not matched to a gene: 2. This CDR3 is built from 14 residues. Germline lookup yields CDR1 SGHVS and CDR2 FNYEAQ. The CDR3 DNA follows: TGTGCCAGCAGCTTAGATGGGACAGCCTACGAGCAGTACTTC. Residues: CASSLDGTAYEQYF.

The chain joins TRBV28 to TRBJ2-7, with D hard to call. The CDR3 spans 11 residues. V shed 9 bases and J shed 5 bases, with 11 bases lying between them. Looked up from germline, CDR1 is MDHEN and CDR2 is SYDVKM. CDR3 nucleotide sequence: TGTGCCAGTTCGGAGCTGGACGAGCAGTACTTC. It specifies CASSELDEQYF.

The V and J genes are TRBV5-1 and TRBJ2-7; D is possibly TRBD1 or TRBD2 (6 bases each). The CDR3 contains 14 residues. Looked up from germline, CDR1 is SGHRS and CDR2 is YFSETQ. The V gene lost 4 bases and the J gene lost 3 bases, with 14 bases spanning the gap. The CDR3 spells CASSPRGQNYEQYF. The CDR3 DNA sequence: TGCGCCAGCAGCCCGCGGGGACAAAACTACGAGCAGTACTTC.